This T cell receptor (beta chain) was captured in a study of graft-versus-host responses after intestinal transplantation. Study outcomes and limitations: Recipient marrow contained GvH clones, some of which appeared first in ileum or blood.

Remarks on this clone: Its antigen remains unknown.

V was shortened by 2 bases and J by 0 bases, with 7 bases between the two germline ends. This CDR3 comprises 14 residues. In germline, CDR1 is MNHNY, CDR2 SVGAGI (reference sequence). Sequencing used immunoSEQ multiplex PCR; TCRdb keeps in-frame clones, though not all of them. The sample lists about 85,000 clones; 91% were seen once. The TCR was taken from a human donor who was the organ donor for an intestinal transplant. This material consisted of unstimulated CD8+ T cells sorted from spleen or lymph node cells, taken before transplant. This chain uses TRBV6-6 with TRBJ1-1; D unresolved. The CDR3 nucleotides read TGTGCCAGCAGTTACCGGTCCATGAACACTGAAGCTTTCTTT. Protein: CASSYRSMNTEAFF.